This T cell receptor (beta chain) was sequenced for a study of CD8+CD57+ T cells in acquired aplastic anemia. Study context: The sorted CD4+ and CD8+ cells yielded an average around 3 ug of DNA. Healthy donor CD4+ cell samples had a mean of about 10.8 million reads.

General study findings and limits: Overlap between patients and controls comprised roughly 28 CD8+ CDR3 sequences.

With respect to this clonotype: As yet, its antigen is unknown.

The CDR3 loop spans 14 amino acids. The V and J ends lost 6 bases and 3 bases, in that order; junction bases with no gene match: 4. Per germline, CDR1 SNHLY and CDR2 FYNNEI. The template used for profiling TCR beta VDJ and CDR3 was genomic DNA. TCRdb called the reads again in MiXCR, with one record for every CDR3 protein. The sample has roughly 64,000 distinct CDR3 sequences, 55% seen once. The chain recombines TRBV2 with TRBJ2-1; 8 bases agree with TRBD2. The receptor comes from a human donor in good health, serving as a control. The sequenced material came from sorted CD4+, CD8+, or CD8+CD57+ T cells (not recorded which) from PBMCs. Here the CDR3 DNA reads TGTGCCAGCAGGGCTAGCGGGTTCTACAATGAGCAGTTCTTC. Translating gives CASRASGFYNEQFF. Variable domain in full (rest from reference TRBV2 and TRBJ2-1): EPEVTQTPSHQVTQMGQEVILRCVPISNHLYFYWYRQILGQKVEFLVSFYNNEISEKSEIFDDQFSVERPDGSNFTLKIRSTKLEDSAMYFCASRASGFYNEQFFGPGTRLTVL.